These T cell receptor beta chains were read from a single sample in a study of regulatory T cells in long-lasting Graves disease. Each CDR3 protein is one row after TCRdb ran MiXCR on the multiplex PCR reads. The table has 420,000 or so distinct CDR3 sequences, roughly 17% seen once. These data are also associated with another study on T cells in Graves' hyperthyroidism and ophthalmopathy.

Sequences were derived from peripheral blood mononuclear cells (PBMCs), sampled at new diagnosis, from a patient treated with antithyroid drugs. Receptors originate from a woman between 18 and 30 years old with Graves disease. Both conserved end residues are part of each CDR3. A D gene is named only where the DNA matches it firmly. A clone size is listed for some rows: how often the clone was seen (once, few, many), or a class if it is expanded.

few	TRBV5-1	16	TRBJ2-1	TRBD2	TGCGCCAGCAGCTTGAGGTGGACTAGCGGGTCGTATGAGCAGTTCTTC	CASSLRWTSGSYEQFF
-	TRBV29-1	15	TRBJ2-3	-	TGCAGCTTCCTAGGGGGGGGCCGTAGCACAGATACGCAGTATTTT	CSFLGGGRSTDTQYF
many	TRBV27	17	TRBJ2-3	TRBD2	TGTGCCAGCAGAAGTAAGGGACTAGCGGGGGCCACAGATACGCAGTATTTT	CASRSKGLAGATDTQYF
few	TRBV6-2/TRBV6-3	11	TRBJ2-7	-	TGTGCCAGCAGCGAAATCGACGAGCAGTACTTC	CASSEIDEQYF
many	TRBV6-2/TRBV6-3	11	TRBJ2-7	-	TGTGCCAGCAGTTACGCCTACGAGCAGTACTTC	CASSYAYEQYF
-	TRBV12-3/TRBV12-4	16	TRBJ2-1	TRBD2	TGTGCCAGCAGTTTATTCCTAGCGGGTGCCACCGATGAGCAGTTCTTC	CASSLFLAGATDEQFF
many	TRBV11-2	15	TRBJ2-7	-	TGTGCCAGCAGCTTAGATAAGCGGGTTTCCTACGAGCAGTACTTC	CASSLDKRVSYEQYF
-	TRBV13	14	TRBJ2-2	-	TGTGCCAGCAGCTTCGGACGGGGGACCGGGGAGCTGTTTTTT	CASSFGRGTGELFF
many	TRBV7-2	15	TRBJ2-1	-	TGTGCCAGCAGCTTAGCGCTAGGGCTTCGGGATGAGCAGTTCTTC	CASSLALGLRDEQFF
many	TRBV20-1	16	TRBJ2-1	-	TGCAGTGCTAGACCGTCCGGGACACTCCTCTACAATGAGCAGTTCTTC	CSARPSGTLLYNEQFF
many	TRBV30	13	TRBJ2-1	-	TGTGCCTGGAGTTGGGGGGACTACAATGAGCAGTTCTTC	CAWSWGDYNEQFF
few	TRBV12-3/TRBV12-4	13	TRBJ2-7	-	TGTGCCAGCAGAAGGGACCGCCCCGACGAGCAGTACTTC	CASRRDRPDEQYF
many	TRBV7-9	12	TRBJ2-3	TRBD2	TGTGCCAGCAGCTCCACAGGCGGGAGTACGTATTTT	CASSSTGGSTYF
many	TRBV2	17	TRBJ2-7	-	TGTGCCAGCAGTGGGAGAAGCACCCATACATATATTTACGAGCAGTACTTC	CASSGRSTHTYIYEQYF
-	TRBV18	15	TRBJ2-5	-	TGTGCCAGCTCACCACCTGACAGGCACTGGGAGACCCAGTACTTC	CASSPPDRHWETQYF
many	TRBV2	13	TRBJ2-7	-	TGTGCCAGCAGTCCCGACAGCCCCTACGAGCAGTACTTC	CASSPDSPYEQYF
many	TRBV29-1	11	TRBJ1-5	-	TGCAGCGTTGAAGGTCCTCAGCCCCAGCATTTT	CSVEGPQPQHF
few	TRBV2	13	TRBJ2-7	-	TGTGCCAGCGAGGCGGACTATCTTTTCGAGCAGTACTTC	CASEADYLFEQYF
many	TRBV18	14	TRBJ2-7	-	TGTGCCAGCTCACCCCCCCCGTTTGCGAACGAGCAGTACTTC	CASSPPPFANEQYF
-	TRBV6-5	16	TRBJ1-6	-	TGTGCCAGCAGTTCACAGGGACTGGCCTATAATTCACCCCTCCACTTT	CASSSQGLAYNSPLHF
many	TRBV7-2	15	TRBJ1-1	TRBD1	TGTGCCAGCAGTCGACAGGGAGGGTCGGGCACTGAAGCTTTCTTT	CASSRQGGSGTEAFF
-	TRBV5-1	15	TRBJ2-4	TRBD2	TGCGCCAGCAGCTTGAGGACTAGCGGTAGCGACATTCAGTACTTC	CASSLRTSGSDIQYF
many	TRBV30	13	TRBJ1-1	-	TGTGCCTGGAGTGTACAGCTTGGCACTGAAGCTTTCTTT	CAWSVQLGTEAFF
-	TRBV5-1	17	TRBJ2-3	TRBD2	TGCGCCAGCAGCTTGGTGGGACTAGCGGGTGTAGGAGATACGCAGTATTTT	CASSLVGLAGVGDTQYF
-	TRBV6-1	20	TRBJ2-1	TRBD2	TGTGCCAGCAGTCAACCTTCCGGACTAGCGGGAGGAGCCGCCTACAATGAGCAGTTCTTC	CASSQPSGLAGGAAYNEQFF